This T cell receptor beta chain was sequenced for a study of blood T cells in healthy people across ages (dated by TCRdb to the mid-2010s). As for the study more broadly: In model experiments, roughly one uniquely barcoded TCR beta cDNA molecule per two T cells was captured by template switching. Age-related changes in TCR beta repertoire diversity were measured in the study by deep sequencing normalized with unique cDNA molecular identifiers. The donors were split into four age groups: young (average 16 years), middle-aged (39), aged (62) and long-lived (82). To avoid experimental bias, donors of different ages were randomly spread across the sequencing lanes. For two donors (one aged 18 to 29 and one aged 80 or older), the study analyzed two additional independent replicas of 1 million unique cDNA reads from the same blood draw.

As for this clonotype: The clone's antigen remains unknown. Base qualities are not recorded, but no much larger clone differs from it by a single base.

The donors were a few dozen Caucasian individuals from Russia, aged roughly 6 to 90 years, who were systemically healthy. Each donor gave approximately 9.3 milliliters of peripheral blood, collected into EDTA-treated Vacutainer tubes. Ficoll-Paque density-gradient centrifugation was used to isolate PBMCs, with at least 7 million per sample. Total RNA, at least 6 micrograms per sample, was extracted from PBMCs with Trizol reagent. Naive CD45RAhigh/CD27high T cell percentages were measured by flow cytometry on a PBMC aliquot from every donor. General study outcomes and caveats: Because the CMV infection status of the donors was unknown, age-related changes in expanded clonotypes may potentially have been confounded. Since profiling was done on bulk unsorted PBMCs, naive and antigen-experienced compartments could not be conclusively compared. As age increased, observed TCR beta diversity per million T cells dropped in a roughly linear way, and a significant reduction was already evident by age 40. A strong correlation was found between observed TCR beta diversity and the percentage of naive T cells measured by flow cytometry. Compared with the aged group, the long-lived group had more naive CD4+ T cells, fewer expanded clones and increased TCR diversity, a pattern suggesting age selection. Estimates of total diversity based on one million sequenced T cells were regarded as lower bounds and as underestimates.

Via the germline V gene, CDR1 is MNHEY and CDR2 SVGAGI. V lost 4 bases and J lost 0 bases; the stretch between them is 13 bases long. Inclusive of the bounding cysteine and phenylalanine, the CDR3 is 17 residues long. The retained sequence is limited to the CDR3, 51 bases, with the frame set at the first base. The library was prepared using 5' RACE. The listed sequencing device is Illumina HiSeq 2500. A second PCR of 7 to 11 cycles was run with a J-beta primer mix and a sample-barcoded 5' primer. A template-switch 5' adaptor carrying 12 random nucleotides introduced a unique molecular identifier onto each TCR beta cDNA molecule. Each sample yielded at least 2.5 million CDR3-containing paired-end reads. First-strand cDNA synthesis was performed from all RNA using the Mint cDNA synthesis kit, with priming by a TRBC-specific oligonucleotide. Following uracil-DNA glycosylase treatment, all cDNA underwent a first 18-cycle PCR with the universal primers M1SS and BC2_uni_R. Regarding the original processing steps: Each sample was normalized by randomly selecting 1 million high-quality reads, each carrying a distinct molecular identifier. Instead of being binned into consensus sequences, reads with shared molecular identifiers were discarded. CDR3 identification, clonotype clustering and error correction used MiTCR with a Q25 quality threshold and the strictest error-elimination algorithm. A nonparametric unseen species model with Euler transformation was used to estimate lower-bound total TCR beta diversity. TCRdb reanalyzed the raw reads on its own, using fastp at Q25 for trimming and MiXCR for clone calling, and kept in-frame beta chains. CDR3 protein sequences are deduplicated, and each keeps its most common genes and DNA. The V and J calls reflect TCRdb's pipeline rather than the authors' work. Here the sample has over 550,000 distinct CDR3 sequences; about 30% occur a single time. The ten largest clonotypes hold about 15% of the sample.

The chain is encoded by TRBV6-5 joined to TRBJ1-6; no D gene call is confident. The sequence was collected from a woman of 80 years or more in good health. Specimen: blood. The CDR3 here reads CASSLSQRGSYNSPLHF. The sequenced DNA: TGTGCCAGCAGTTTATCTCAGCGGGGCTCCTATAATTCACCCCTCCACTTT.